This TCR beta chain emerged from a study of identical twins. CDR1 and CDR2 (germline): SQVTM, ANQGSEA. V lost 2 bases to trimming and J lost 4 bases, with 11 bases between them. The CDR3 loop spans 13 amino acids. TCRdb re-called the 5' RACE reads with MiXCR, one entry per CDR3 protein. The sample records about 690,000 distinct CDR3 sequences, around 6% being singletons. As to this clonotype: Its antigen is as yet unknown.

Findings and caveats of the study: Weaker excess sharing between twins was seen in beta out-of-frame sequences. The authors noted that invariant MAIT and iNKT cells could partly confound zero-insertion analyses. The abundant beta clonotypes from cord blood had fewer insertions, and memory repertoires had none of this.

Sequenced sample: naive T cells sorted from blood. V usage is TRBV29-1 and J usage is TRBJ2-5; D possibly corresponds to TRBD1 (5 bases). This sequence originates from a man in his late teens or twenties in good health. CDR3 DNA sequence: TGCAGCGTTGAACAGGGATTAGGAGAGACCCAGTACTTC. Its translation: CSVEQGLGETQYF.